This T cell receptor beta chain originates from a study of cytomegalovirus exposure and HLA in healthy donors. Overall study context: Membership in the Caucasian-associated ancestry cluster was found for approximately 85% of approximately 400 genotyped donors. Study-level results: Per a later analysis, HLA-associated TCR beta chains showed more clonal expansion than other, equally common TCR beta chains. The study put 160 or so TCR beta chains on its list as cytomegalovirus-associated.

The CDR3 extends over 12 amino acids. Germline values: CDR1 SGHKS, CDR2 YYEKEE (reference sequence). Trimming took 4 bases from V and 6 from J, leaving 9 bases between them. With regard to this clone: As yet, its antigen is unknown.

Amplification used 60 Vbeta primers and 13 Jbeta primers. The method was immunoSEQ multiplex PCR; TCRdb's version includes in-frame clones alone and lacks a portion of them. The sample's table shows about 38,000 clones. The clonotype comes from a man aged 40-49 years in good health and CMV-seropositive. The sample was PBMCs. The chain is built from TRBV5-5 and TRBJ2-3, with D maybe TRBD2 (6 bases). CDR3 amino acids: CASSRERDTQYF. CDR3 sequence (DNA): TGTGCCAGCAGCCGGGAGAGGGATACGCAGTATTTT.